This TCR beta chain was sequenced in a study of stem cell transplantation in POMP-related autoinflammatory disease. About the study: Defective thymoproteasomes were hypothesized to impair CD8+ T-cell positive selection.

This CDR3 is built from 13 residues. V lost 1 base and J lost 7, with 11 bases in between. The germline V gene encodes CDR1 SGHNT and CDR2 YYREEE (reference sequence). The study, taken as a whole, reports: Unique TRB V-J gene pairings were limited in number in patients with PRAID. Across all analyzed T-cell subsets, patients with PRAID tended toward reduced diversity and increased clonality.

To note about this clone: Its specificity is unknown.

Sequencing used immunoSEQ multiplex PCR; TCRdb keeps in-frame clones, though not all of them. Of 11,000 or so clones listed, 85% to 90% are singletons. The sample consisted of CD8+ T cells from PBMCs, taken before stem cell transplantation. This rearrangement joins TRBV5-4 to TRBJ1-1; D perhaps matches TRBD1 (6 bases). The source of this sequence is a human donor with POMP-related autoinflammation and immune dysregulation (PRAID). CDR3 in amino acids: CASSLSTGYEAFF. In DNA form, the CDR3 reads TGTGCCAGCAGCTTGTCCACAGGGTATGAAGCTTTCTTT. Based on the CDR3 plus reference TRBV5-4 and TRBJ1-1, the full variable domain is ETGVTQSPTHLIKTRGQQVTLRCSSQSGHNTVSWYQQALGQGPQFIFQYYREEENGRGNFPPRFSGLQFPNYSSELNVNALELDDSALYLCASSLSTGYEAFFGQGTRLTVV.